This T cell receptor beta chain was sequenced during a study of blood T cell repertoires in COVID-19. Study information: T cells, B-cell-depleted T cells, or PBMCs provided the cDNA or gDNA that served as material.

Germline V CDR1 and CDR2: SGHNT, YENEEA. Trimming removed 6 bases from V and 5 bases from J; junction bases left unmatched: 12. There are 15 residues in the CDR3. The study recruited people aged roughly 18 to 100 years across about two dozen US areas. Donors were grouped by their self-reported clinical history. In the study's own analysis: Nucleated cell counts were estimated from reference gene primer amplification. Measured with immunoSEQ multiplex PCR; TCRdb has only the in-frame clones, and not every one. The V and J calls and clone size are taken from that table; D and trimming were inferred from the DNA. This sample has under 200,000 clones, with approximately 77% found just once.

The chain has TRBV11-3 and TRBJ2-7; 8 nucleotides agree with TRBD2. Material for sequencing was PBMCs or T cells enriched from blood (not recorded which). This TCR came from a man aged 55 to 70 who had recovered from COVID-19. CDR3 protein: CASSTGGHGVHEQYF. In DNA form, the CDR3 reads TGTGCCAGCAGTACGGGGGGGCATGGAGTCCACGAGCAGTACTTC.